Sequencing of this T cell receptor beta chain was carried out in a study of blood T cell repertoires in COVID-19 (dated by TCRdb to the early 2020s). Study-wide context: Samples from collaborators originated in the United States, Italy and Spain and spanned both the acute and convalescent phases of COVID-19. The prospective study material was composed of cDNA or gDNA derived from T cells, B-cell-depleted T cells, or PBMCs. The dataset comprised deeply sampled blood TCRbeta repertoires from subjects exposed to, actively infected with, or recovered from COVID-19. The repertoires were released in a freely available public database intended as a resource for research on the immune response to SARS-CoV-2. The samples were drawn from the first 160 participants of the ongoing ImmuneRACE study and from under 1,500 subjects provided by 6 global collaborators. Nearly every sample came with metadata listing a de-identified subject ID, COVID-19 status, age in years and sex. Where available, HLA class I and class II types were taken from metadata supplied by the sample provider and were not determined by assay-based typing. On the study overall, not on this receptor specifically: The quantity of clinical and demographic metadata differed by source and by participant and was supplied without curation.

TCRbeta CDR3 regions were amplified from genomic DNA by means of the immunoSEQ Assay, a bias-controlled multiplex PCR. The original pipeline was this. Nucleated cell counts per sample were estimated from amplification of reference gene primers within the assay. To quantify the absolute abundance of each unique TCRbeta CDR3 rearrangement, sequence reads were collapsed and filtered. For each sample, productive Simpson clonality was calculated as the square root of Simpson's diversity index across productive rearrangements. The source is immuneACCESS, and TCRdb retained only in-frame sequences with V and J called. Part of the clones is not carried over; for the studies checked, unresolved V genes explain less than half of this, and the remainder is unexplained. The V and J calls and clone size come from that table; D and trimming were worked out from the DNA. In this sample the table shows roughly 260,000 clones, around 89% of which occur a single time. Of the sample, less than 5% is held by the ten largest clones.

A note on this clone: Its antigen is unknown. Within one base of it there is no much larger clone, and no base qualities were kept.

A second Seattle source provided samples from volunteer blood donors who had recovered from COVID-19. Whole blood was collected in K2EDTA tubes by collaborating institutions according to the institutions' own protocols. For TCRbeta analysis, collaborators shipped samples in one of three forms: frozen whole blood, isolated PBMCs, or DNA extracted from either of those sample types. V is reduced by 1 base and J by 5 bases, leaving a spacing of 12 bases between them. The CDR3 spans 14 residues, from the cysteine through the phenylalanine. Just CDR3 DNA is preserved here, 42 bases in frame from base 1. From the germline V gene (reference sequence), CDR1 is SGHKS and CDR2 is YYEKEE.

This sequence originates from a man in his sixties who had recovered from COVID-19. The sequenced sample was peripheral blood. The rearrangement joined TRBV5-5 to TRBJ2-5; tentative D gene TRBD1, with 6 bases matching. The bases read TGTGCCAGCAGCTTGCCCCAGGGGCACGAGACCCAGTACTTC. This sequence encodes CASSLPQGHETQYF.